This T cell receptor (beta chain) was captured by sequencing in a study of cytomegalovirus exposure and HLA in healthy donors. Overall study results and limits: Later analysis identified a missense DCLRE1C variant that was linked to TCR beta V- and J-gene trimming.

As for this clone: The antigen is not known.

Primers for the PCR totalled 60 Vbeta and 13 Jbeta. Measured with immunoSEQ multiplex PCR; TCRdb has only the in-frame clones, and not every one. The profile shows roughly 200,000 clones, approximately 78% of them singletons. The germline V and J ends were trimmed by 5 bases and 4 bases, with 8 bases remaining between them. Germline V CDR1 and CDR2: MNHEY, SVGAGI. The CDR3 length is 12 residues. The V call is TRBV6-5, the J call TRBJ1-2; D unclear. Sequencing was done on a sample of PBMCs. This receptor was obtained from a woman aged 25 to 39 in good health and CMV-seropositive. CDR3 loop: CASSRSGYGYTF. The CDR3 coding sequence is TGTGCCAGCAGTAGATCGGGCTATGGCTACACCTTC.